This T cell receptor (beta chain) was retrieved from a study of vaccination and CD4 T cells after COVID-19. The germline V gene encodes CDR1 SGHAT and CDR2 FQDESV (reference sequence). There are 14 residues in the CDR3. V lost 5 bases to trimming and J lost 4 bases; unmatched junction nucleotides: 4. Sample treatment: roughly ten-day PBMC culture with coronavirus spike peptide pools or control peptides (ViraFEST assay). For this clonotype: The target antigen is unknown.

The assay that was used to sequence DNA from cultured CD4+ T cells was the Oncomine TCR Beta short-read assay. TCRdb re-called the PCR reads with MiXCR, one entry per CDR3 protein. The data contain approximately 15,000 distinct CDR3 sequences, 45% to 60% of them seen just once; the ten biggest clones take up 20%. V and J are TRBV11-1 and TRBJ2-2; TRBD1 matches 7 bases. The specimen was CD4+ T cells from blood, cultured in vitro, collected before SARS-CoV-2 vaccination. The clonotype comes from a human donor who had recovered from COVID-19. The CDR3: CASSPNRGTGELFF. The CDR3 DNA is TGTGCCAGCAGCCCGAACAGGGGCACCGGGGAGCTGTTTTTT.